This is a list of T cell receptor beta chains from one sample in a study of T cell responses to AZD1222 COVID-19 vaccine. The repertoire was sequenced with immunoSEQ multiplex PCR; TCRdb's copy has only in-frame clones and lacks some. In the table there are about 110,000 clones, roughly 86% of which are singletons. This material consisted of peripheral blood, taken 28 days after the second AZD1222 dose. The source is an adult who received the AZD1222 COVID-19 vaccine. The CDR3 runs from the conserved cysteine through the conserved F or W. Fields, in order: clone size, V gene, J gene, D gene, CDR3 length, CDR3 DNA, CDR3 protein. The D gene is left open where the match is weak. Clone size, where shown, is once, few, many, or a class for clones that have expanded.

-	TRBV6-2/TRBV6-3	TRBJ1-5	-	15	TGTGCCAGCAGTTATGGGGGGCCGGGCAATCAGCCCCAGCATTTT	CASSYGGPGNQPQHF
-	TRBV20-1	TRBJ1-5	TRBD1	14	TGCAGTGCTAGTCAGGGGGTGGAAAATCAGCCCCAGCATTTT	CSASQGVENQPQHF
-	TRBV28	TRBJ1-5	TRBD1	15	TGTGCCAGCAAAACACAGGGGGCGAGCAATCAGCCCCAGCATTTT	CASKTQGASNQPQHF
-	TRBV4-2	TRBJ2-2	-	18	TGTGCCAGCAGCCAAGGCATGAGGGGGGGGCGCCTCCCCGGGGAGCTGTTTTTT	CASSQGMRGGRLPGELFF
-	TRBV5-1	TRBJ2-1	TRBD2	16	TGCGCCAGCAGCTTGGTCGGGACTAGCGGCTACAATGAGCAGTTCTTC	CASSLVGTSGYNEQFF
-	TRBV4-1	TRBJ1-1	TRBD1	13	TGCGCCAGCAAAACTGCAGGGGGAACTGAAGCTTTCTTT	CASKTAGGTEAFF
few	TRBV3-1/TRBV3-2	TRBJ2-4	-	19	TGTGCCAGCAGCCGATCTTGGGCTCCTTCCGTACTAGCCAAAAACATTCAGTACTTC	CASSRSWAPSVLAKNIQYF
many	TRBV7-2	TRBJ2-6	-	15	TGTGCCAGCAGCTCTGGCGGGTTAGGGGCCAACGTCCTGACTTTC	CASSSGGLGANVLTF
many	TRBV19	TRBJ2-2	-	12	TGTGCCAGTAGTAGTTGGCCCGGGGAGCTGTTTTTT	CASSSWPGELFF
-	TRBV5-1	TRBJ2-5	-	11	TGCGCCAGCAGCTTGGAAGAGACCCAGTACTTC	CASSLEETQYF
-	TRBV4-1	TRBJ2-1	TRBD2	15	TGCGCCAGCAGCCAAGGTGGACTAGCTGAATATGAGCAGTTCTTC	CASSQGGLAEYEQFF
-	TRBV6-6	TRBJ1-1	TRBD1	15	TGTGCCAGCAGTTACACCGGGACAGGGCACACTGAAGCTTTCTTT	CASSYTGTGHTEAFF
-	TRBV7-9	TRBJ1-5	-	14	TGTGCCAGCAGCTTATCAACAGGAGGGCAGCCCCAGCATTTT	CASSLSTGGQPQHF
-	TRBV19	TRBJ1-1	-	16	TGTGCCAGTAATACTATACAGACCGGGAGGAACACTGAAGCTTTCTTT	CASNTIQTGRNTEAFF
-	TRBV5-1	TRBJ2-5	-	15	TGCGCCAGCAGCTTGGGGACAAGCGGCCAAGAGACCCAGTACTTC	CASSLGTSGQETQYF
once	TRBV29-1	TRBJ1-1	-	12	TGCAGCGTTCTAACAACAGCCACTGAAGCTTTCTTT	CSVLTTATEAFF
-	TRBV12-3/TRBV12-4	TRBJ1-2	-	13	TGTGCCAGCAGTCTGGACAGTAACTATGGCTACACCTTC	CASSLDSNYGYTF
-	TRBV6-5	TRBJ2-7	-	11	TGTGCCATCAGCCGATCCTACGAGCAGTACTTC	CAISRSYEQYF
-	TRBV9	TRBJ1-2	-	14	TGTGCCAGCAGCGTCGACGGGACTAACTATGGCTACACCTTC	CASSVDGTNYGYTF
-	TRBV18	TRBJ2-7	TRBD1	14	TGTGCCAGCTCAACCCCGACAGGGTGGGGCGAGCAGTACTTC	CASSTPTGWGEQYF
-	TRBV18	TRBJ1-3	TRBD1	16	TGTGCCAGCTCACCCTTTCTGCGGGACAGGCTCAACACCATATATTTT	CASSPFLRDRLNTIYF
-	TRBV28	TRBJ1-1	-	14	TGTGCCAGCAGCGAGGAGCTTGGGGACACTGAAGCTTTCTTT	CASSEELGDTEAFF
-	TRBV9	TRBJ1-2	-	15	TGTGCCAGCAGCGTAGCACACGCAGGGAACTATGGCTACACCTTC	CASSVAHAGNYGYTF
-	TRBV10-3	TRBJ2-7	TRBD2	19	TGTGCCATCAGTGAGTCCCCCTTGGGACTAGCGGGAGGGGATGGGGAGCAGTACTTC	CAISESPLGLAGGDGEQYF
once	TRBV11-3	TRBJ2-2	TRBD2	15	TGTGCCAGCAGCTTGGGCCTAGCGGGCTTCGGGGAGCTGTTTTTT	CASSLGLAGFGELFF
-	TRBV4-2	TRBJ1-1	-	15	TGTGCCAGCAGCCAACCGGGACGGGGGAACACTGAAGCTTTCTTT	CASSQPGRGNTEAFF
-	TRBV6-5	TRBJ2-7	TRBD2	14	TGTGCCAGCAGTTATAGGACTAGCGGCTACGAGCAGTACTTC	CASSYRTSGYEQYF
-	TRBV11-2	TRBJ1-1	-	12	TGTGCCAGCAGGCCAGAGAACACTGAAGCTTTCTTT	CASRPENTEAFF
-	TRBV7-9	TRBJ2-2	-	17	TGTGCCAGCAGCCCTAAGAAAGGGGGTCCGAACACCGGGGAGCTGTTTTTT	CASSPKKGGPNTGELFF
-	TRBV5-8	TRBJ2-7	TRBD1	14	TGTGCCAGCCTACGACAGGGCCTACCCTACGAGCAGTACTTC	CASLRQGLPYEQYF
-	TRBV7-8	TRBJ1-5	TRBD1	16	TGTGCCAGCAGCTATCGTAGTGACAGGGGGGATCAGCCCCAGCATTTT	CASSYRSDRGDQPQHF
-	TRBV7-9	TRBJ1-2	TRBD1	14	TGTGCCAGTACAGGGGGCGCTGGGGACTATGGCTACACCTTC	CASTGGAGDYGYTF
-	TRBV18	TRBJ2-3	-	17	TGTGCCAGCTCACCCCCCCGGACGGGGCGAGGCACAGATACGCAGTATTTT	CASSPPRTGRGTDTQYF
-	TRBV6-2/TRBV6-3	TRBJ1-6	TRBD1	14	TGTGCCAGCAGTTACGACAGGGAAGATTCACCCCTCCACTTT	CASSYDREDSPLHF